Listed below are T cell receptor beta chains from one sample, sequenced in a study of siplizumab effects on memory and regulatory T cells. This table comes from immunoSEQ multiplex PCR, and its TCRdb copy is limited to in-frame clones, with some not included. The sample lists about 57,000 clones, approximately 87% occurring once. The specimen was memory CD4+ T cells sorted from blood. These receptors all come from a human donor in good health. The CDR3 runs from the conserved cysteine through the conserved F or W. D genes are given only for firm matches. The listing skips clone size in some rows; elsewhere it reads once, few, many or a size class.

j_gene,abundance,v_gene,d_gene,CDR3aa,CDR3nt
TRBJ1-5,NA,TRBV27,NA,CASSPQISNQPQHF,TGTGCCAGCAGCCCTCAAATAAGCAATCAGCCCCAGCATTTT
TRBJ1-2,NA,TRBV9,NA,CASSAQGRQSYGYTF,TGTGCCAGCAGCGCTCAAGGACGGCAGAGCTATGGCTACACCTTC
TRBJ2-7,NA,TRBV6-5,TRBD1,CASSYGTVLGEQYF,TGTGCCAGCAGTTACGGGACAGTCCTCGGCGAGCAGTACTTC
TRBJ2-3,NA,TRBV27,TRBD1,CASSGLGTGGSPDTQYF,TGTGCCAGCAGCGGCCTCGGGACAGGGGGCTCTCCGGATACGCAGTATTTT
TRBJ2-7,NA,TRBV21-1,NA,CASSKGNEQYF,TGTGCCAGCAGCAAAGGGAACGAGCAGTACTTC
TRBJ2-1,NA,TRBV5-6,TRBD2,CASSRGGPYNEQFF,TGTGCCAGCAGCCGCGGGGGACCCTACAATGAGCAGTTCTTC
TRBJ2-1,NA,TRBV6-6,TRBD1,CATGTAGGYNEQFF,TGTGCCACCGGCACCGCAGGGGGCTACAATGAGCAGTTCTTC
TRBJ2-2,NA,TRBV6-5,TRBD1,CASRRGQGATGELFF,TGTGCCAGCAGGCGGGGACAGGGGGCGACCGGGGAGCTGTTTTTT
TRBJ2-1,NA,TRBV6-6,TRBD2,CASTQTSRDEQFF,TGTGCCAGCACCCAGACTAGCCGGGATGAGCAGTTCTTC
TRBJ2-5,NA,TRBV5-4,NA,CASSPKDYLQETQYF,TGTGCCAGCAGCCCTAAGGACTATCTCCAAGAGACCCAGTACTTC
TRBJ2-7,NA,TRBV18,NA,CASSPRARDHEQYF,TGTGCCAGCTCACCACGGGCGAGGGACCACGAGCAGTACTTC
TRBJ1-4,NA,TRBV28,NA,CASSQTGGDEKLFF,TGTGCCAGCAGTCAGACTGGGGGGGATGAAAAACTGTTTTTT
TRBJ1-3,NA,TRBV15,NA,CATSRDHSGNTIYF,TGTGCCACCAGCAGAGACCACTCTGGAAACACCATATATTTT
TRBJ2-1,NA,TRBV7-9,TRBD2,CASSEIAGNEQFF,TGTGCCAGCAGCGAGATAGCGGGTAATGAGCAGTTCTTC
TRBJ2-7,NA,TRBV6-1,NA,CASVGNGLEQYF,TGTGCCAGCGTGGGGAATGGGCTCGAGCAGTACTTC
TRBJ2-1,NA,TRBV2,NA,CASSERSGNEQFF,TGTGCCAGCAGTGAAAGATCGGGGAATGAGCAGTTCTTC
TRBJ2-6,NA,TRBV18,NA,CASSPRTGAPTGANVLTF,TGTGCCAGCTCACCACGGACGGGGGCGCCCACTGGGGCCAACGTCCTGACTTTC
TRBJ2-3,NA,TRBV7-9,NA,CASSFSDPADTQYF,TGTGCCAGCAGCTTCTCCGATCCCGCAGATACGCAGTATTTT
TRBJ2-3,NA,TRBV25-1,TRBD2,CASSLAGPTDTQYF,TGTGCCAGCAGTTTAGCGGGGCCCACAGATACGCAGTATTTT
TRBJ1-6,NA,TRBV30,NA,CACSRAHPNSPLHF,TGTGCCTGTTCCCGGGCTCACCCTAATTCACCCCTCCACTTT
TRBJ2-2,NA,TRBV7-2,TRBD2,CASSTTTSVNTGELFF,TGTGCCAGCAGCACGACTACTAGCGTAAACACCGGGGAGCTGTTTTTT
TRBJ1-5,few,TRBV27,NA,CASSLRVSSLVNQPQHF,TGTGCCAGCAGTTTACGTGTGTCCTCCCTTGTCAATCAGCCCCAGCATTTT
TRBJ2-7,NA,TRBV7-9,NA,CASSFFQGYEQYF,TGTGCCAGCAGCTTTTTTCAGGGCTACGAGCAGTACTTC
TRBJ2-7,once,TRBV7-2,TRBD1,CASSRQGRYEQYF,TGTGCCAGCAGCAGACAGGGGAGGTACGAGCAGTACTTC
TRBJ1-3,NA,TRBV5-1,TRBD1,CASSLDTGENTIYF,TGCGCCAGCAGCTTGGATACAGGGGAGAACACCATATATTTT
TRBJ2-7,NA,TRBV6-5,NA,CASSYHSSRGVWEQYF,TGTGCCAGCAGTTACCATTCTAGCAGGGGCGTATGGGAGCAGTACTTC
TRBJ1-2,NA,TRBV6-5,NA,CASTNREGLYGYTF,TGTGCCAGCACCAACCGGGAGGGCCTCTATGGCTACACCTTC
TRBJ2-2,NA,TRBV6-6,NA,CASSSPTNTGELFF,TGTGCCAGCAGTTCTCCAACGAACACCGGGGAGCTGTTTTTT
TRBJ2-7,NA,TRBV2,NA,CASRPGQPAYEQYF,TGTGCCAGCAGGCCCGGACAGCCGGCCTACGAGCAGTACTTC
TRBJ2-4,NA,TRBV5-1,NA,CASSLDSGGWAKNIQYF,TGCGCCAGCAGCTTGGATTCCGGGGGCTGGGCCAAAAACATTCAGTACTTC
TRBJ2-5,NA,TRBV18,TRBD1,CASSPETGSGTQYF,TGTGCCAGCTCACCCGAGACAGGGAGCGGGACCCAGTACTTC
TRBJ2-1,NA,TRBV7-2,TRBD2,CASSPRGGLAGSNEQFF,TGTGCCAGCAGCCCTAGGGGAGGTCTAGCGGGTAGCAATGAGCAGTTCTTC
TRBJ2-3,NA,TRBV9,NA,CASSVGIDSTDTQYF,TGTGCCAGCAGCGTAGGGATAGATAGCACAGATACGCAGTATTTT
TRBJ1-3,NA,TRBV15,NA,CATSREGPLTGNTIYF,TGTGCCACCAGCAGAGAAGGCCCTTTGACTGGAAACACCATATATTTT
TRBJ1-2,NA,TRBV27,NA,CASMTFEGQGLRGYTF,TGTGCCAGCATGACGTTTGAAGGGCAGGGATTGCGTGGCTACACCTTC
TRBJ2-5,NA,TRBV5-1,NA,CATSPPAQGETQYF,TGCGCCACCTCACCCCCAGCCCAAGGAGAGACCCAGTACTTC
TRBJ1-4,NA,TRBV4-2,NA,CASSQDWTAATNEKLFF,TGTGCCAGCAGCCAAGACTGGACGGCTGCAACTAATGAAAAACTGTTTTTT
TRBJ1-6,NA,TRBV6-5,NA,CASSTEGRGSPLHF,TGTGCCAGCAGCACCGAGGGCAGGGGTTCACCCCTCCACTTT
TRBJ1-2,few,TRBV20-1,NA,CSAPVKGGYTF,TGCAGTGCACCGGTTAAGGGAGGCTACACCTTC
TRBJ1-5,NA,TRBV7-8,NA,CASSSTERGNQPQHF,TGTGCCAGCAGCTCGACCGAGAGGGGCAATCAGCCCCAGCATTTT
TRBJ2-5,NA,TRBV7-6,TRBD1,CASSSRQGQETQYF,TGTGCCAGCAGCTCGAGACAGGGGCAAGAGACCCAGTACTTC
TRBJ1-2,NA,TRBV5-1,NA,CASSLGQGSFGYTF,TGCGCCAGCAGCTTGGGGCAGGGAAGTTTTGGCTACACCTTC
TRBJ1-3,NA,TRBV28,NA,CASKGGSLPIYF,TGTGCCAGCAAGGGGGGTTCCCTTCCCATATATTTT
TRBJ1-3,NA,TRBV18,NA,CASSPGHGAGNTIYF,TGTGCCAGCTCACCCGGACACGGGGCTGGAAACACCATATATTTT
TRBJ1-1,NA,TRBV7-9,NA,CASSLEVGEAFF,TGTGCCAGCAGCTTAGAGGTGGGTGAAGCTTTCTTT
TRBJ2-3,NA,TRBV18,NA,CASSPQAGSTDTQYF,TGTGCCAGCTCACCACAAGCTGGATCCACAGATACGCAGTATTTT
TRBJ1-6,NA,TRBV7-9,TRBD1,CASSWGQDSPLHF,TGTGCCAGCAGCTGGGGACAGGACTCACCCCTCCACTTT
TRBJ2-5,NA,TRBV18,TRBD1,CASLRGRSETQYF,TGTGCCAGTCTCAGGGGGCGCTCAGAGACCCAGTACTTC
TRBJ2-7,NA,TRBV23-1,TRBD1,CASSPRDRVSEQYF,TGCGCCAGCAGTCCCCGGGACAGGGTCAGCGAGCAGTACTTC
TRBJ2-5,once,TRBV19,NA,CASSRGGGLQETQYF,TGTGCCAGTAGCCGCGGCGGGGGCCTCCAAGAGACCCAGTACTTC
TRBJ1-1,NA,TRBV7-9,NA,CASSQGTTEAFF,TGTGCCAGCTCGCAAGGGACCACTGAAGCTTTCTTT
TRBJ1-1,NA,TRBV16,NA,CASSLPALMNTEAFF,TGTGCCAGCAGCCTTCCTGCGCTTATGAACACTGAAGCTTTCTTT
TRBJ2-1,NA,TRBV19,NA,CASGVLRQFF,TGTGCTTCGGGAGTACTAAGGCAGTTCTTC
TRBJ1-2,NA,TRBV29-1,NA,CSVVGTSYGYTF,TGCAGCGTTGTGGGCACCTCTTATGGCTACACCTTC
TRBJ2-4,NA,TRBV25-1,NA,CASSEGYGKNIQYF,TGTGCCAGCAGTGAAGGGTACGGTAAAAACATTCAGTACTTC
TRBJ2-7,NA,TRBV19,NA,CASRKTDSTPTYEQYF,TGTGCCAGTAGGAAGACAGACTCTACACCCACCTACGAGCAGTACTTC
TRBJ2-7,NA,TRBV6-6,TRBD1,CASRGQVSYEQYF,TGTGCCAGCAGGGGACAGGTTAGCTACGAGCAGTACTTC
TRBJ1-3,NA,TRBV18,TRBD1,CASSPRKQGTTGNTIYF,TGTGCCAGCTCACCAAGGAAACAGGGGACAACTGGAAACACCATATATTTT
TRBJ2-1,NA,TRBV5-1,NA,CASSSTLVGRWNEQFF,TGCGCCAGCAGCTCGACCCTCGTGGGACGATGGAATGAGCAGTTCTTC